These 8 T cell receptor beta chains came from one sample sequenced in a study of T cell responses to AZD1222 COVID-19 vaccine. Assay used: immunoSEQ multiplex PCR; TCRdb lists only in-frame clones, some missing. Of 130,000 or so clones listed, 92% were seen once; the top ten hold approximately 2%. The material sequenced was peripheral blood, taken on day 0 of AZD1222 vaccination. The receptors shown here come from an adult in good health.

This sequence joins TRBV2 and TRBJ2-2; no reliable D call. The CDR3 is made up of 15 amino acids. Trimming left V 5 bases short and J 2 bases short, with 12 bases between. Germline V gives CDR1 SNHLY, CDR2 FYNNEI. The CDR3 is CASSRFHANTGELFF. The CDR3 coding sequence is TGTGCCAGCAGTCGTTTTCACGCCAACACCGGGGAGCTGTTTTTT.

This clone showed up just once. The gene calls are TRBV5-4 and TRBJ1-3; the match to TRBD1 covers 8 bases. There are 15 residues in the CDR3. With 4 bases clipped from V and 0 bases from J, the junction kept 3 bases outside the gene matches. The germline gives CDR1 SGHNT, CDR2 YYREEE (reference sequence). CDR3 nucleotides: TGTGCCAGCAGCACAGGGGGGAGCTCTGGAAACACCATATATTTT. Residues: CASSTGGSSGNTIYF.

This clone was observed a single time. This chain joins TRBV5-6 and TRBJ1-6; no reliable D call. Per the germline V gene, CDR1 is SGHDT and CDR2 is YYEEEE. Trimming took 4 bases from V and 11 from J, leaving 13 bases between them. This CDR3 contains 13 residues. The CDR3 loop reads CASSVIQEPPLHF. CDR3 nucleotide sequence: TGTGCCAGCAGCGTCATACAAGAGCCACCCCTCCACTTT.

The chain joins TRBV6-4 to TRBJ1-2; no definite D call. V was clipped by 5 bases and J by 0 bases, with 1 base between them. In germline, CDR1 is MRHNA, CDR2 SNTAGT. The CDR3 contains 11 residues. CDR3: CASSPNYGYTF. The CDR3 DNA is TGTGCCAGCAGTCCTAACTATGGCTACACCTTC.

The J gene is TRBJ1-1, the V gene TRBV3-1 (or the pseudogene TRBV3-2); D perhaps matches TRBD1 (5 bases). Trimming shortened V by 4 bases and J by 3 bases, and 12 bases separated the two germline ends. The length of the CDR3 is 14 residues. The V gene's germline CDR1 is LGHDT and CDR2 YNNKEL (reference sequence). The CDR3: CASSPGTSDTEAFF. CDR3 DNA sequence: TGTGCCAGCAGCCCAGGGACTTCCGACACTGAAGCTTTCTTT.

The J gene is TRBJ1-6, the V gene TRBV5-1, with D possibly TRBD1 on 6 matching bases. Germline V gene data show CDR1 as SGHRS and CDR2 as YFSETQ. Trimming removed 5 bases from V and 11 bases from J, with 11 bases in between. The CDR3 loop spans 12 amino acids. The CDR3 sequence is CASSDTGTPLHF. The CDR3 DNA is TGCGCCAGCAGTGATACAGGGACACCCCTCCACTTT.

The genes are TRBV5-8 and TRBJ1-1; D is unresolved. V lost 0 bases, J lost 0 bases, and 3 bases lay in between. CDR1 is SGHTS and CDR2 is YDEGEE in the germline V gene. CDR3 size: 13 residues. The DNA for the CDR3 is TGTGCCAGCAGCTTGGAAGTGAACACTGAAGCTTTCTTT. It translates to CASSLEVNTEAFF.

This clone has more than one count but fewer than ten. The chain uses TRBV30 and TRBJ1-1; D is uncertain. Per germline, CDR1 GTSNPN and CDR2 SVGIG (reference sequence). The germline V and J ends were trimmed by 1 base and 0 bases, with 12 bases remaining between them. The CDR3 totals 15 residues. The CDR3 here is CAWSALWPVNTEAFF. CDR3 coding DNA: TGTGCCTGGAGTGCCCTTTGGCCGGTGAACACTGAAGCTTTCTTT.